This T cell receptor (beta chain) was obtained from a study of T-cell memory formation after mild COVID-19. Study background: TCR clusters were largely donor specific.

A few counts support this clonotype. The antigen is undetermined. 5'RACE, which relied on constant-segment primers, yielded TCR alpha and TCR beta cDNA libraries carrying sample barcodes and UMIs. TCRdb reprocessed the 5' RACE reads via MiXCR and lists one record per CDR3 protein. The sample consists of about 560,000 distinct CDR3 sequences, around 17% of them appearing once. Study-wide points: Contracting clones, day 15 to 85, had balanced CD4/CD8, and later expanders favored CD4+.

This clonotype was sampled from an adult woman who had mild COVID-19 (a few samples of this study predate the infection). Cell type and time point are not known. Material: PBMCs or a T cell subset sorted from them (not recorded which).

The CDR3 nucleotides read TGTGCCAGCAGCTTAAGTCACGAGCAGTTCTTC. Translating gives CASSLSHEQFF. V gene TRBV7-9 combines with J gene TRBJ2-1; D is unresolved. Per the germline V gene, CDR1 is SEHNR and CDR2 is FQNEAQ (reference sequence). The CDR3 covers 11 residues. Trimming removed 2 bases at V and 10 bases at J, with 6 bases between.